This T cell receptor (beta chain) was captured by sequencing in a study of patients and donors after allogeneic stem cell transplantation. A few counts support this clonotype. TCRdb itself ran the RT-PCR reads through MiXCR, one entry per CDR3 protein. Of about a million distinct CDR3 sequences listed, more than 15% are singletons. V was pared by 6 bases and J by 6 bases, with 10 bases between. The CDR3 contains 12 residues. Germline CDR1 is MNHEY and CDR2 is SVGEGT. This TCR came from a human donor who was either an allogeneic HSCT recipient or a stem cell or donor lymphocyte infusion donor (not recorded which). It is not recorded whose cells these are; they may come from a transplant donor. The chain joins TRBV6-2 or TRBV6-3 to TRBJ2-3, with D hard to call. Sequencing input: blood, either unsorted or a sorted T cell fraction (not recorded which). The CDR3 here is CASRTRVDTQYF. Written as DNA, the CDR3 is TGTGCCAGCAGAACACGGGTCGATACGCAGTATTTT.